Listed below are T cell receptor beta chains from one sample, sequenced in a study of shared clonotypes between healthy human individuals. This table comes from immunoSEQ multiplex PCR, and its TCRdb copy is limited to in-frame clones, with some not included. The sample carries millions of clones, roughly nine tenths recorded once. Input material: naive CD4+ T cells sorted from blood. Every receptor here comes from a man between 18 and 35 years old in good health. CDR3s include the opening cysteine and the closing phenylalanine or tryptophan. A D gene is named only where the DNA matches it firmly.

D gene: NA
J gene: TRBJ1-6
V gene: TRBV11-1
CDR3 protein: CASSPWAGFGGSPLHF

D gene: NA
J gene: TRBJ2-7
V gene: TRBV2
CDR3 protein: CASRAEGNSYEQYF

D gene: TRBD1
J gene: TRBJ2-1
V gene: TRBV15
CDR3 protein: CATRWTGLDNEQFF

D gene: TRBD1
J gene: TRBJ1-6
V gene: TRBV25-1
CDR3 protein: CASRRDSDNSPLHF

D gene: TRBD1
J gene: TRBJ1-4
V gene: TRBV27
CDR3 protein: CASSLGDRGNEKLFF

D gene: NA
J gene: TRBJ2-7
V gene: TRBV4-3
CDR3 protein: CASSQEVNRADEQYF

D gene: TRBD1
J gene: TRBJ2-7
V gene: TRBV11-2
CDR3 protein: CASSTDRVSEQYF

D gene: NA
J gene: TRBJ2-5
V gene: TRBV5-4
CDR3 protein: CASSLRNDGETQYF

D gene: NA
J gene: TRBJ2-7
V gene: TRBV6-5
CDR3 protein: CASSRGHEQYF

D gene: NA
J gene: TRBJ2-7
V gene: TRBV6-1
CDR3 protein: CASSEPYEQYF

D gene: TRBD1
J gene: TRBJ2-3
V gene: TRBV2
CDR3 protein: CASRRGQGAADTQYF

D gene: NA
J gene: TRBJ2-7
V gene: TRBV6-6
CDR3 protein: CASSYPSGGSYEQYF

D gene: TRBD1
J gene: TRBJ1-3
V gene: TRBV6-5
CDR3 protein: CASSRQGVAGNTIYF

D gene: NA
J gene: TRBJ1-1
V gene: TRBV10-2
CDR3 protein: CASSNDRLTEAFF

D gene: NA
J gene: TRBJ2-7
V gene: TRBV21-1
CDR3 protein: CASSARPLAGGDEQYF

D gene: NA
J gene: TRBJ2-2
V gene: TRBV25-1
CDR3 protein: CASSEPRLTGELFF

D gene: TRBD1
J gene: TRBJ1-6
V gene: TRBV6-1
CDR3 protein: CASSEKTGNNSPLHF

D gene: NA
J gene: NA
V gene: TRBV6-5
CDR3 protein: CASRGTLSGGPEQYF

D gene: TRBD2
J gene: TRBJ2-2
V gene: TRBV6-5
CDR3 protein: CASRSGLGSSGELFF

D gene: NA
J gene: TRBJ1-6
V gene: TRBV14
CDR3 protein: CASSQETDNSPLHF

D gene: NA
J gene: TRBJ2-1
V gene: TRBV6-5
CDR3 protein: CASSGQSSYNEQFF

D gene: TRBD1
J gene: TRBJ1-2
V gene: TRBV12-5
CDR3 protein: CASGLGVGTGRGYTF

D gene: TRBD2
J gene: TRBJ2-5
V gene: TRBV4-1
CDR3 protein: CASSQDSTSGSRGETQYF

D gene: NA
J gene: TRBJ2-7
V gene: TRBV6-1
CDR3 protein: CASSGGSSGAYEQYF

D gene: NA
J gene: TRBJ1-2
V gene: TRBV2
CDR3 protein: CASSEKGVNYGYTF

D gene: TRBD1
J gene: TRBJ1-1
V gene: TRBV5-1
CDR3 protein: CASQKELDRRSTEAFF

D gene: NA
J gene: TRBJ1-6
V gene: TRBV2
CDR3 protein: CASSEQETPLHF

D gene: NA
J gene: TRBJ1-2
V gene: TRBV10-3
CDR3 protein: CAISDWVGDYGYTF

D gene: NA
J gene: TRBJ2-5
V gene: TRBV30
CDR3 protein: CAWTRGGGRETQYF

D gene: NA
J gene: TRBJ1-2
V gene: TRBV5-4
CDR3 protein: CASSLRVRDGYTF

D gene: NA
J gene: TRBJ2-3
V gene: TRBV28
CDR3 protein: CASSLRGRTQYF

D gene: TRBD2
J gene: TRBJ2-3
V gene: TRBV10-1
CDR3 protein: CASSDPLAATDTQYF

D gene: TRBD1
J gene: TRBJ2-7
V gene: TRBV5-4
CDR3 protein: CASSPPGQGRHEQYF

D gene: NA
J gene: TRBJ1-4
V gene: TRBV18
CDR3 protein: CASSPRQGLDEKLFF

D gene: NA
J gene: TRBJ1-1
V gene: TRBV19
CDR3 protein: CASSIKGSTEAFF

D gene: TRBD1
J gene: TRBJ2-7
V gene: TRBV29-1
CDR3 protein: CSVEDLRGLKLDEQYF

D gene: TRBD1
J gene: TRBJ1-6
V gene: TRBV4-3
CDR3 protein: CASSQLGQGNSPLHF

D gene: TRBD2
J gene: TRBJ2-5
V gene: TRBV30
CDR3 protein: CAWRSPRGRLAGGETQYF

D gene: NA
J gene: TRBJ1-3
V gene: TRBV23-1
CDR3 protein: CAGRGPGNTIYF

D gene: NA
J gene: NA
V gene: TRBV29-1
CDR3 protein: CSVRQVLSSYEQYF

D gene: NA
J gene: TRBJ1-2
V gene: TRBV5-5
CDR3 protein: CASSSLQAGYGYTF

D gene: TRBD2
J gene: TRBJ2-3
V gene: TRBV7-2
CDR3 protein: CASSLELASTDTQYF

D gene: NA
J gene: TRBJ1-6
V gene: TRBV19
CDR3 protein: CASSIVHNSPLHF

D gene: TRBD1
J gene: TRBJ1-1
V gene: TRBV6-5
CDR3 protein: CAASRDRGTEAFF

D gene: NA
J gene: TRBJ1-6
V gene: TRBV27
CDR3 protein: CASSPTRQTNSPLHF

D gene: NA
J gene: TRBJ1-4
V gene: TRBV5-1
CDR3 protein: CASSSLGATNEKLFF

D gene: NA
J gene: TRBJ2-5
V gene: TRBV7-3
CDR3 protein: CASSSSGLAETQYF

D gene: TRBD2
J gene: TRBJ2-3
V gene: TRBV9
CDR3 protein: CASSPLAGGHSDTQYF

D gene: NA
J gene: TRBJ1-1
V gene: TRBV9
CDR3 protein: CASSAGQGPYYTEAFF

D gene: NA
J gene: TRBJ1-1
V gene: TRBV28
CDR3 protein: CASNQGENTEAFF